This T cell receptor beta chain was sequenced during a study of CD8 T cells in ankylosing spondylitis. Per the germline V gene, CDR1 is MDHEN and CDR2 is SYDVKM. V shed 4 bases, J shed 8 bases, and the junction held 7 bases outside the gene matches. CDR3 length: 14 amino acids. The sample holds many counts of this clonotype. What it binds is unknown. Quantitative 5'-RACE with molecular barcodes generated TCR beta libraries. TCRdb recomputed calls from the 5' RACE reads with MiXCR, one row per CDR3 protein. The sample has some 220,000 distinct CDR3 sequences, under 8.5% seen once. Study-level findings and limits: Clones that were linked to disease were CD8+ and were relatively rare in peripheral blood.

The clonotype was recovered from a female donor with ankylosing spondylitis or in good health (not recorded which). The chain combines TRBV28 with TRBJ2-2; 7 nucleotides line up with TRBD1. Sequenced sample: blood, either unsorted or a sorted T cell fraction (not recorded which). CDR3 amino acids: CASSSPDRAGELFF. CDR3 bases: TGTGCCAGCAGTTCCCCAGACAGGGCGGGGGAGCTGTTTTTT.